The following is a T cell receptor (beta chain) sequence with its context. Its specificity is not known. The sample is drawn from a study of T cell repertoires in cytomegalovirus infection. The V segment lost 7 bases and the J segment 2 bases; nucleotides outside the gene matches: 4. The germline V gene encodes CDR1 LNHNV and CDR2 YYDKDF (reference sequence). CDR3 length: 14 residues. TCRdb fed the reads into MiXCR, producing one record per CDR3 protein. The sample carries some 940,000 distinct CDR3 sequences, around 31% recorded once. Study-wide results and limits: HLA-C-restricted CMV clonotypes gave the most frequent clonotype in two of eight donors.

Source: cultured CD8+ T cells from PBMCs, taken from culture after CMV antigen stimulation. This TCR was sampled from a human donor in good health (CMV status not recorded). Some clones in this sample may be carry-over from other donors' samples. The chain has TRBV15 and TRBJ2-2; 7 nucleotides agree with TRBD1. CDR3 DNA: TGTGCCACCACTACAGGGGCTAACACCGGGGAGCTGTTTTTT. Protein sequence: CATTTGANTGELFF.